This TCR beta chain was sequenced in a study of T cell responses to AZD1222 COVID-19 vaccine. Across the study: It was second doses at about 4 or about 12 weeks that were pooled.

V trimming: 1 base; J trimming: 3 bases; junction bases outside the gene matches: 6. This CDR3 is built from 16 residues. Germline CDR1 reads MNHNY; CDR2 reads SVGAGI (reference sequence). With regard to this clone: Its target is not known.

The protocol was immunoSEQ multiplex PCR, while the TCRdb copy is restricted to in-frame clones and leaves out a portion. The sample consists of about 110,000 clones, about 80% of them appearing once. Study results and caveats: The donors showed a predominance of white British ancestry and of females, with possible underestimation of clonal diversity. It was only after the peak T cell response that any repertoires were sampled.

The chain links TRBV6-6 to TRBJ2-1; 7 bases are a match to TRBD2. The receptor was derived from an adult in good health. The sequencing here drew on peripheral blood, taken on day 0 of AZD1222 vaccination. The DNA for the CDR3 is TGTGCCAGCAGTTACTTTCGAGCGGGGAACTACAATGAGCAGTTCTTC. This sequence encodes CASSYFRAGNYNEQFF.